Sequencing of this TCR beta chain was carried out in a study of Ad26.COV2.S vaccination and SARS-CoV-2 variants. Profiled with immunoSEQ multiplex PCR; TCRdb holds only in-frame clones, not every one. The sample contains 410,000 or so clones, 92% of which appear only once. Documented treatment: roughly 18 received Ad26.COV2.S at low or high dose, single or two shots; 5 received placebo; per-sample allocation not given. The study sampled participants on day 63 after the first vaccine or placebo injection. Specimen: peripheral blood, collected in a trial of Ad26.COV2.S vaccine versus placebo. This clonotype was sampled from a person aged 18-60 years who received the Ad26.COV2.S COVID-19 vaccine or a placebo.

CDR3 loop: CAWSRNRIRSNEKLFF. The CDR3 DNA follows: TGTGCCTGGAGTCGGAATCGGATAAGGTCTAATGAAAAACTGTTTTTT. The chain carries TRBV30 and TRBJ1-4; D ambiguous. The CDR3 consists of 16 residues. V was clipped by 2 bases and J by 3 bases, with 16 bases between them. Germline V gene sequence: CDR1 GTSNPN, CDR2 SVGIG (reference sequence).